This T cell receptor beta chain comes out of a study of cytomegalovirus exposure and HLA in healthy donors. Study-wide findings and caveats: It was likely that a cluster of highly shared sequence variants was a sequencing artifact.

Germline V gene lookup returns CDR1 MGHRA and CDR2 YSYEKL. V shed 2 bases, J shed 5 bases, and the junction held 8 bases outside the gene matches. CDR3 length: 16 amino acids. The PCR contained 60 Vbeta and 13 Jbeta primers. Clones were sequenced by immunoSEQ multiplex PCR, and TCRdb holds only the in-frame ones, with some missing. This table holds over 150,000 clones, roughly 72% found once. Concerning this clone: The antigen is undetermined.

This receptor was taken from a man aged 25 to 40 in good health and CMV-seronegative. Sequenced sample: PBMCs. The V and J genes are TRBV4-1 and TRBJ2-7, with 11 bases matching TRBD2. The CDR3 nucleotides are TGCGCCAGCAGCCAACTATCTAGCGGGGGGTTGGACGAGCAGTACTTC. Amino acid sequence: CASSQLSSGGLDEQYF.